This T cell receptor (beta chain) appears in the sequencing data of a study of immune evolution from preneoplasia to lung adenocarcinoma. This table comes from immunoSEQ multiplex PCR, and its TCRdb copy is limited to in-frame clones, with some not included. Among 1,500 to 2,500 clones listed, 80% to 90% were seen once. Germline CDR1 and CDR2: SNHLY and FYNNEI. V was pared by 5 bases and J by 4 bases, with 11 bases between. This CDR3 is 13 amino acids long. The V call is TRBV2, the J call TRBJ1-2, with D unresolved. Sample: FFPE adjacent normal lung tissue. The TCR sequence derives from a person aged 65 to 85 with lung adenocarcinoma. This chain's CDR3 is CASSYDKSYGYTF. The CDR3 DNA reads TGTGCCAGCAGTTACGACAAGTCCTATGGCTACACCTTC.